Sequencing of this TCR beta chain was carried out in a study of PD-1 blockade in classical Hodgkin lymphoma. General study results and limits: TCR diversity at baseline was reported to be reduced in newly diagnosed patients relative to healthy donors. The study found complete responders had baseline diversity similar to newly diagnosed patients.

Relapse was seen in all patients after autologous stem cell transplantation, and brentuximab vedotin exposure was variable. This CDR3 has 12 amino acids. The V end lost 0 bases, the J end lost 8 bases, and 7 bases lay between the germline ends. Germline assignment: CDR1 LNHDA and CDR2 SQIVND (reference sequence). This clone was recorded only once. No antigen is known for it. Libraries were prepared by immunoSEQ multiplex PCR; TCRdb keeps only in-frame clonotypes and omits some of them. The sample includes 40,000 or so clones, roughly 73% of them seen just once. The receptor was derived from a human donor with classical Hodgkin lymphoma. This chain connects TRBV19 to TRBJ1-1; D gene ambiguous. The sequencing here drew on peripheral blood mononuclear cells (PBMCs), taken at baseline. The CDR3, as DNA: TGTGCCAGTAGTATAGACACGGCAGAAGCTTTCTTT. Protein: CASSIDTAEAFF.